This T cell receptor beta chain was captured in a study of cytomegalovirus exposure and HLA in healthy donors (dated by TCRdb to between 2016 and 2019). Regarding the research as a whole: An earlier analysis of some 600 of the donors reported roughly 300 Gb of sequence data and around 100 million unique TCR beta sequences obtained from around 180 million T cells. An early release covering just under 650 HLA-typed donors comprised roughly 300 gigabases of sequencing data and around 80 million unique TCR sequences. The genetic ancestry cluster associated with self-reported Caucasian donors included 81% of the roughly 360 genotyped donors. The study was designed to test whether signatures of past pathogen exposure could be identified by cataloging public T cell receptors. The study used immunosequencing to profile the T cell repertoires of hundreds of subjects and linked those repertoires to cytomegalovirus serostatus. Besides the first cohort of 666 subjects, a separate validation cohort made up of some 110 different subjects was used. To predict cytomegalovirus infection status, the study brought together high-throughput TCR immunosequencing, statistical association of individual TCRs with disease status, and machine learning. A later analysis re-analyzed previously published TCR beta repertoires from several hundred donors and added high-resolution HLA genotyping to study TCR occurrence patterns. Rather than drawing on any new phenotypic data, the later analysis identified candidate immune exposures from TCR beta sequences and the way those sequences occurred across donors. To decide whether each TCR beta V gene segment behaved as functional or pseudogenic, an earlier analysis of several hundred of the donors relied on high-throughput TCR beta sequencing. Donor age, sex, ethnicity and CMV serostatus were compiled together with the repertoire data. Genome-wide SNP genotypes for about 65% of the roughly 670 donors were used in a later genetic analysis, which treated that subset as a discovery cohort. All discovery cohort repertoires had been generated on a single sequencing platform. HLA typing covered class I and class II loci at four-digit resolution. Typing coverage varied by locus: about 620-630 donors for A, B, C, DRB1 and DQB1; roughly 560 for DQA1; about 600 for DPA1; under 490 for DPB1. Roughly five DR-DQ haplotypes were handled as single units for association and clustering because linkage in the cohort was strong. Among several hundred genotyped donors of the cohort, an average of around 250,000 unique TCR beta nucleotide sequences was sequenced per donor, of which about 20% were non-productive. The full study reports these points: When HLA alleles, especially DR and DQ, strongly co-occurred, attributing TCR associations to individual alleles was difficult. V-gene and J-gene trimming of TCR beta chains was associated with a missense DCLRE1C variant in a later genetic analysis, and the association was replicated in an independent cohort. Because HLA typing was missing for some donors at each locus, association tests included only the typed subset. Correlated functional status among segregating V segments might reflect linkage disequilibrium, but an unknown experimental factor could not be ruled out. In a later analysis, HLA-associated TCR beta chains were found to be more clonally expanded and to have lower generation probabilities than equally common non-associated chains. The study gave a list of more than 150 TCR beta chains associated with cytomegalovirus. In a later analysis, most CMV-associated TCR beta chains were found to appear HLA-restricted, with HLA associations seemingly driven largely by CMV exposure. Some IMGT-functional V segments, including TRBV6-2 and TRBV6-3, could not be told apart with the 87-base-pair reads, so those segments were excluded. A later analysis found that TCR association rates varied across HLA loci, with DRB1 alleles showing the most associated TCRs and HLA-C alleles the fewest. This cohort had only TCR beta chains sequenced, and the lack of alpha or paired-chain data limited which features could be detected. In an earlier analysis of under 600 of the donors, most TCR beta V segments were observed in productive rearrangements about 87% or about 30% of the time, broadly matching IMGT annotations. A later genetic analysis reported fewer N-insertions in productive TCRs among donors in an Asian-associated ancestry cluster than the roughly 700-donor mean. The sequencing pipeline was judged likely to have produced a cluster of highly shared sequence variants as a technical artifact. Because counts were too low, 15 to 20 rarely observed V segments, including chromosome 9 orphons, were left out of the earlier analysis of some 640 of the donors. The classifier was reported to diagnose cytomegalovirus status with high specificity and sensitivity in both the original cohort and the validation cohort. While some public TCRs were present in many individuals, most TCR sequences turned up only very rarely across donors. According to a later analysis, parvovirus B19, influenza, CMV and Epstein-Barr virus appeared linked to several top co-occurrence clusters. The authors suggested that the approach could potentially be generalized to other disease states and immunological phenotypes. At a false discovery rate of 0.05, a later analysis linked some 17,000 TCR beta sequences to specific HLA alleles. The only immune exposure information available for the cohort was CMV serostatus. The presence/absence analyses assumed that sequencing depth was roughly uniform across donors, and that assumption may not be true. A further reported finding was that TCR beta sequences accurately predicted the HLA-A and HLA-B alleles for most subjects in the first cohort. In vitro tests confirmed that a few of the cytomegalovirus-associated TCR beta chains recognize cytomegalovirus antigens.

Only a few counts were recorded for this clone. No antigen is known for it. Per-base qualities were not stored, and no clone one base away is much larger. The library was made by the immunoSEQ multiplex PCR assay. For the multiplex PCR, a mixture combining 60 forward primers for TCR Vbeta segments and 13 reverse primers for TCR Jbeta segments was used. The CDR3 region of rearranged TCR beta genes was amplified from genomic DNA with a multiplex PCR assay. The amplified TCR beta libraries were sequenced on the Illumina HiSeq System as 87-base-pair reads. As for how the authors treated the data: Across the 600 to 700 repertoires, a later analysis counted approximately 83 million unique TCR beta chains, about 10 million of which were shared by at least two donors. Raw reads were error-corrected and collapsed into unique sequences by a nearest-neighbor algorithm in which closely related sequences were merged to remove PCR and sequencing errors. To assign V, D and J gene segments, CDR3 sequences were aligned to IMGT reference sequences. For a sequence to be retained, a match of at least six nucleotides was required to both a V gene segment and a J gene segment. Rearrangements were called productive when the CDR3 lacked stop codons and stayed in frame with V and J; all others were non-productive. CDR3 was defined by IMGT convention, running from the second conserved V-encoded cysteine to the conserved J-encoded phenylalanine. The earlier analysis of 587 of the donors excluded any sequence lacking an unambiguous match to a single V gene segment. In an earlier analysis of approximately 560 of the donors, a V segment was called functional when productive rearrangements were above 56.7%, and segregating when the standard deviation between donors exceeded 5%. A statistical classification framework was built to diagnose cytomegalovirus status from the catalog of TCR beta chain sequences. In a later analysis, V and J genes were assigned by comparing TCR nucleotide sequences against IMGT/GENE-DB human TR gene sequences. In a later analysis, CDR3 sequences and most-parsimonious VDJ recombination scenarios were assigned using the TCRdist pipeline. In a later analysis, each TCR beta chain was defined by its CDR3 amino acid sequence together with its V-gene family, and reads lacking a unique V-gene family were excluded. As a way to deal with suspected cross-contamination and a sequencing artifact, a later analysis dropped roughly 600 nucleotide sequences that were highly shared and had low generation probability. For each public chain, a later analysis derived a clonal expansion index from normalized ranks of inferred template counts within each repertoire. Generation probabilities in a later analysis came from a VDJ recombination model fitted to out-of-frame rearrangements, and those results were checked against IGoR. In a later analysis, TCR-TCR, TCR-HLA and TCR-CMV co-occurrence was scored with hypergeometric tests, and a repertoire-size bias correction was applied to TCR pairs. To estimate false discovery rates, a later analysis permuted the HLA or CMV assignments 20 times. A later analysis grouped co-occurring TCRs with DBSCAN, adding TCRdist sequence similarity when clustering within HLA-allele-positive subsets. Co-occurrence clustering excluded repertoires with fewer than 30,000 or more than 120,000 public chains, plus five with anomalous nucleotide sharing. Sourced from immuneACCESS, this table was stored by TCRdb with only in-frame sequences that have V and J called. A share of the clones is absent; for the studies checked, an unresolved V gene accounts for under half, and the remainder has no known explanation. D and trimming come from the DNA, and the V and J calls and clone size come from that table. The sample yields roughly 90,000 clones; 80% were counted once. The ten biggest clones cover around 6.7% of the sample.

The cohort was made up of roughly 670 healthy bone marrow donors. All cohort members were sampled while nominally healthy, although unrecorded immune exposures were likely present. The donor was CMV seronegative and was included in the group of 352 seronegative cohort members. A peripheral blood sample was provided by each donor, and peripheral blood mononuclear cells were used for TCR beta sequencing. The Qiagen DNeasy Blood Extraction Kit was used to extract genomic DNA from the blood cell samples. Trimming removed 7 bases from V and 7 bases from J; the gene matches leave 6 bases unexplained. Its CDR3 holds 12 amino acids, cysteine through phenylalanine. The entry retains the CDR3 DNA only, 36 bases that are in frame from base 1. The germline V gene (reference sequence) provides CDR1 GTSNPN and CDR2 SVGIG.

This chain joins TRBV30 to TRBJ1-5; 8 bases in the junction line up with TRBD1. The specimen was PBMCs. The receptor was isolated from a man aged 25-45 years in good health and CMV-seronegative. The DNA is TGTGCCTTGGACAGGGTTGAACAGCCCCAGCATTTT. Protein translation: CALDRVEQPQHF.